This TCR beta chain emerged from a study of blood T cell repertoires in COVID-19. Study as a whole: Samples of COVID-19 (acute and convalescent) were obtained from the United States, Italy and Spain. In each case, the material was cDNA or gDNA derived from T cells, B-cell-depleted T cells, or PBMCs.

Trimming cost V 5 bases and J 4 bases; bases outside gene matches: 5. Germline lookup yields CDR1 MNHNY and CDR2 SVGAGI (reference sequence). This CDR3 spans 14 amino acids. As processed by the authors: Reference gene primer amplification gave estimated nucleated cell counts. TCRdb keeps only in-frame clones here, not all; method: immunoSEQ multiplex PCR. From that table come the V and J calls and clone size; the DNA was used to work out D and trimming. Here the sample spans about 42,000 clones, about 88% being singletons. The sequence was collected from a human donor in a cohort sampled during active COVID-19. This sequence joins TRBV6-6 and TRBJ1-1, with TRBD1 matching over 9 bases. The sequenced sample was peripheral blood. The CDR3 spells CASSPGTGFTEAFF. For the CDR3, the DNA is TGTGCCAGCAGTCCCGGGACAGGGTTCACTGAAGCTTTCTTT.